Below are 18 T cell receptor beta chains sequenced from a single sample in a study of blood T cell repertoires in COVID-19. Data came from immunoSEQ multiplex PCR; TCRdb stores just in-frame clones and leaves some out. The table shows about 330,000 clones, with about 82% occurring only once. The specimen sequenced was peripheral blood. The receptors come from a woman in her fifties or sixties with acute or convalescent COVID-19.

CDR3 protein: CASSVAASGELGENYNEQFF. The CDR3 DNA sequence: TGTGCCAGCAGCGTAGCGGCTAGCGGGGAACTAGGTGAGAACTACAATGAGCAGTTCTTC. The gene calls are TRBV9 and TRBJ2-1; TRBD2 matches at 9 bases. The germline V gene has CDR1 SGDLS and CDR2 YYNGEE. The V gene end was trimmed by 0 bases and the J gene end by 3 bases; junction bases not matched to a gene: 16. There are 20 residues in the CDR3.

The chain combines TRBV19 with TRBJ2-7; TRBD2 is a possible D gene (6 bases). From germline, CDR1 is LNHDA and CDR2 SQIVND (reference sequence). The V end lost 5 bases, the J end lost 4 bases, and 15 bases lay between the germline ends. The CDR3 extends over 14 amino acids. DNA of the CDR3: TGTGCCAGTAGTCCAGAGAGACTAGATTACGAGCAGTACTTC. Translation: CASSPERLDYEQYF.

This clone was seen only once. The DNA for the CDR3 is TGTGCCAGCAGCCTCAGTGGGAGCTCCTACAATGAGCAGTTCTTC. Its protein product is CASSLSGSSYNEQFF. The rearrangement links TRBV5-8 to TRBJ2-1; weak D call: TRBD2 (5 bases). CDR1 SGHTS and CDR2 YDEGEE come from the germline V gene. This CDR3 has 15 residues. Trimming removed 4 bases at V and 0 bases at J, with 11 bases between.

The chain couples TRBV5-6 to TRBJ1-6; D is unclear. V lost 2 bases, J lost 9 bases, and 15 bases lay in between. This CDR3 contains 15 residues. The germline CDR1 and CDR2 sequences are SGHDT and YYEEEE. CDR3 sequence: CASSLIGREGSPLHF. CDR3 bases: TGTGCCAGCAGCTTAATCGGAAGGGAGGGTTCACCCCTCCACTTT.

This rearrangement joins TRBV4-1 to TRBJ2-1, with 10 bases fitting TRBD2. Germline assignment: CDR1 MGHRA and CDR2 YSYEKL. The ends lost 1 base at V and 6 bases at J; junction bases unmatched: 9. The CDR3 has 17 residues. The CDR3 sequence is CASSQASGLANVNEQFF. The CDR3 DNA sequence: TGCGCCAGCAGCCAAGCATCGGGACTAGCGAATGTCAATGAGCAGTTCTTC.

The chain employs TRBV27 and TRBJ2-7; 12 bases line up with TRBD1. Per the germline V gene, CDR1 is MNHEY and CDR2 is SMNVEV (reference sequence). The length of the CDR3 is 17 residues. With V trimmed by 6 bases and J by 4 bases, 13 bases remained unmatched. The CDR3 DNA reads TGTGCCAGCAGCGGGGACCCTCGGGACAGGGGGCGGTACGAGCAGTACTTC. Encoded protein: CASSGDPRDRGRYEQYF.

This clone occurred once. J is TRBJ2-7 and V is TRBV27, with TRBD1 as a possible D gene (5 bases). Trimming removed 2 bases at V and 5 bases at J, with 13 bases between. The CDR3 has 14 residues. Germline CDR1 reads MNHEY; CDR2 reads SMNVEV (reference sequence). CDR3 nucleotides: TGTGCCAGCAGTTTAAAGGTCCAGGGCAACGAGCAGTACTTC. Its protein product is CASSLKVQGNEQYF.

This chain connects TRBV21-1 to TRBJ2-7; TRBD2 was called by the table and not checked on the DNA. TRBV21-1 represents a pseudogene. CDR3 length: 16 amino acids. The CDR3 nucleotides are TGTGCCAGCAGCAAAGAGGTACTAGCGGGAATCTACGAGCAGTACTTC. It is translated as CASSKEVLAGIYEQYF.

In nucleotides, the CDR3 is TGCGCCAGCAGCCAAGATCGGGAATACGAGCAGTACTTC. This gives the protein CASSQDREYEQYF. The chain links TRBV4-3 to TRBJ2-7; the D gene is possibly TRBD2 (5 bases). CDR3 length: 13 amino acids. V shed 0 bases and J shed 4 bases, with 7 bases lying between them. Per germline, CDR1 LGHNA and CDR2 YSLEER.

The chain has TRBV19 and TRBJ2-5, with D possibly TRBD1 on 5 matching bases. CDR3 size: 18 residues. Per the germline V gene, CDR1 is LNHDA and CDR2 is SQIVND (reference sequence). The V end lost 6 bases, the J end lost 5 bases, and 28 bases lay between the germline ends. The CDR3 sequence: CASRSGGAGSVFLETQYF. As DNA, the CDR3 is TGTGCCAGTAGATCAGGTGGAGCAGGGTCGGTGTTTCTGGAGACCCAGTACTTC.

This clone is a singleton in its sample. The V gene is TRBV3-1 (or the pseudogene TRBV3-2), the J gene TRBJ2-7, with 9 bases aligning to TRBD2. The V gene end was trimmed by 1 base and the J gene end by 3 bases; junction bases not matched to a gene: 7. Germline assignment: CDR1 LGHDT and CDR2 YNNKEL (reference sequence). This CDR3 spans 16 amino acids. CDR3 bases: TGTGCCAGCAGCCAAGGGCTAGCGGGGTTTTTCTACGAGCAGTACTTC. Translating it yields CASSQGLAGFFYEQYF.

The chain recombines TRBV28 with TRBJ2-1; TRBD2 agrees at 9 bases. Germline V gene lookup returns CDR1 MDHEN and CDR2 SYDVKM. The CDR3 covers 15 residues. V was clipped by 5 bases and J by 1 base; unmatched bases: 3. CDR3 residues: CASSVLAGSYNEQFF. CDR3 nucleotides: TGTGCCAGCAGTGTCCTAGCGGGGTCCTACAATGAGCAGTTCTTC. Based on the CDR3 plus reference TRBV28 and TRBJ2-1, the full variable domain is DVKVTQSSRYLVKRTGEKVFLECVQDMDHENMFWYRQDPGLGLRLIYFSYDVKMKEKGDIPEGYSVSREKKERFSLILESASTNQTSMYLCASSVLAGSYNEQFFGPGTRLTVL.

Here the CDR3 reads CASSFIAGGANNEQFF. CDR3 nucleotides: TGTGCCAGCAGTTTCATAGCGGGAGGGGCCAACAATGAGCAGTTCTTC. This chain joins TRBV13 and TRBJ2-1, with 11 bases identical to TRBD2. The junction had 9 bases not matched to a gene; V was cut back by 6 bases and J by 5 bases. The germline gives CDR1 PRHDT, CDR2 FYEKMQ (reference sequence). This CDR3 is built from 16 residues.

This clone was found once. The rearrangement uses TRBV2 and TRBJ2-1; TRBD2 matches at 11 bases. J gave up 15 bases and V 5 bases, and 12 bases lay outside the gene matches. The CDR3 covers 14 residues. Germline CDR1 is SNHLY and CDR2 is FYNNEI. CDR3 region: CASSLSSGRAQRFF. The CDR3 DNA sequence: TGTGCCAGCAGTTTAAGTAGCGGGAGGGCCCAACGGTTCTTC. Variable domain in full (rest from reference TRBV2 and TRBJ2-1): EPEVTQTPSHQVTQMGQEVILRCVPISNHLYFYWYRQILGQKVEFLVSFYNNEISEKSEIFDDQFSVERPDGSNFTLKIRSTKLEDSAMYFCASSLSSGRAQRFFGPGTRLTVL.

J is TRBJ1-2 and V is TRBV28, with D perhaps matching TRBD1 (5 bases). The CDR3 has 13 amino acids. With 10 bases removed from V and 4 bases from J, the gap between germline ends came to 16 bases. Germline assignment: CDR1 MDHEN and CDR2 SYDVKM. The DNA of the CDR3 is TGTGCCACCACGGTCCAGGGAGGCTATGGCTACACCTTC. It translates to CATTVQGGYGYTF.

The rearrangement links TRBV24-1 to TRBJ1-5, with D possibly TRBD1 on 5 matching bases. Germline CDR1 and CDR2: KGHDR and SFDVKD. Trimming took 5 bases from V and 2 from J, leaving 15 bases between them. The CDR3 consists of 16 residues. The CDR3 DNA reads as TGTGCCACCAGTGCCCGAGGGACTCTTCGCAATCAGCCCCAGCATTTT. This translates into CATSARGTLRNQPQHF.

The chain joins TRBV5-1 to TRBJ2-3; D perhaps matches TRBD2 (6 bases). This CDR3 region has 16 residues. Trimming stripped 4 bases from V and 0 bases from J, with 15 bases between. Per germline, CDR1 SGHRS and CDR2 YFSETQ. The CDR3 here is CASSPGVTTSTDTQYF. For the CDR3, the DNA is TGCGCCAGCAGCCCGGGGGTGACAACTAGCACAGATACGCAGTATTTT.

The chain uses TRBV10-3 and TRBJ2-1; 8 nucleotides line up with TRBD2. V was clipped by 5 bases and J by 7 bases; unmatched bases: 10. The germline gives CDR1 ENHRY, CDR2 SYGVKD. This CDR3 region has 15 residues. For the CDR3, the DNA is TGTGCCATCAGTCAGGAAGCGGGAGTCCGAAATGAGCAGTTCTTC. Its protein product is CAISQEAGVRNEQFF.